The clone carrying this TCR beta chain was seen a handful of times. Its antigen is undetermined. This sample was included in a study of human T cells and chemical hapten exposure. Overall study: The use of 2% DPC on approximately 2 cm by approximately 2 cm of upper inner arm skin constituted sensitization. Study-wide results and caveats: TCRs exceeding 1 in 1000 frequency stayed unchanged with DPC sensitization.

Time point specified: pre-sensitization, week 0. Treatment indicated: therapeutic diphenylcyclopropenone sensitization with weekly scalp DPC. Separate cDNA molecules received unique molecular identifiers, which the library attached to them. In the source study's methods: A per-sample median of 95,638 TCRs was observed, with a range of 23,224 to 690,600. MiXCR was run by TCRdb on the RACE reads, yielding one entry per CDR3 protein. V and J calls and clone size were set by TCRdb, not the authors. The sample has a few hundred thousand distinct CDR3 sequences, about 5.4% seen once. The sequence came from a woman under 30 with alopecia areata. Some clones in this sample may be carry-over from other donors' samples. Source: whole blood, taken in connection with sensitization to the hapten diphenylcyclopropenone (DPC).

The CDR3 nucleotides are TGCAGTGCTAGCACAGCGGGGGGATACAATGAGCAGTTCTTC. Translating it yields CSASTAGGYNEQFF. The chain couples TRBV20-1 to TRBJ2-1, with 9 positions matching TRBD2. The junction had 4 bases not matched to a gene; V was cut back by 3 bases and J by 4 bases. The CDR3 spans 14 residues. Germline assignment: CDR1 DFQATT and CDR2 SNEGSKA (reference sequence).